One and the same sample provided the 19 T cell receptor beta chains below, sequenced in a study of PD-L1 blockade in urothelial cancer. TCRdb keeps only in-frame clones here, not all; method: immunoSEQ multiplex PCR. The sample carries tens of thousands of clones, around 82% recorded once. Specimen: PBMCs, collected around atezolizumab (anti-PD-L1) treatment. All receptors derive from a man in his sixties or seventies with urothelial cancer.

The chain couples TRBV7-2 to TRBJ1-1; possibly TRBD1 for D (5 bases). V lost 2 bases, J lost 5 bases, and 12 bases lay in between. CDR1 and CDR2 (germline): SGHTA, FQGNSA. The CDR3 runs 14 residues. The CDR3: CASSLRGGGTEAFF. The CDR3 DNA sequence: TGTGCCAGCAGCTTAAGGGGAGGAGGGACTGAAGCTTTCTTT.

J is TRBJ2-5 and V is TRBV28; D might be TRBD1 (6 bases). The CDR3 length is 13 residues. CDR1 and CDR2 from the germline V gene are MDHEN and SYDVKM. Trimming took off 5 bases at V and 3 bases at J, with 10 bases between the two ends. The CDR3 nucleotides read TGTGCCAGCAGTCCCCGGGACAAAGAGACCCAGTACTTC. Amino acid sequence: CASSPRDKETQYF.

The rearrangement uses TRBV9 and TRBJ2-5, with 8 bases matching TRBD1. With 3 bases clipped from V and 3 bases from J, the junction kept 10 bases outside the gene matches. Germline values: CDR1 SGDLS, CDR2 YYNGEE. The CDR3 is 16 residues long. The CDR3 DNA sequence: TGTGCCAGCAGCGCCACCGGGACAGGAGGGGAAGAGACCCAGTACTTC. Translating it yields CASSATGTGGEETQYF. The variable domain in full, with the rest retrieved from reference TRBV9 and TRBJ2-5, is DSGVTQTPKHLITATGQRVTLRCSPRSGDLSVYWYQQSLDQGLQFLIQYYNGEERAKGNILERFSAQQFPDLHSELNLSSLELGDSALYFCASSATGTGGEETQYFGPGTRLLVL.

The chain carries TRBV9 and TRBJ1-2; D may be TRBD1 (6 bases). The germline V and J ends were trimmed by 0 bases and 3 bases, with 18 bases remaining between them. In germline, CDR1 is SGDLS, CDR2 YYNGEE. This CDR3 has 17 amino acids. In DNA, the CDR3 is TGTGCCAGCAGCGTAGCTGGCAGGGGTAAGGCGTACTATGGCTACACCTTC. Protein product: CASSVAGRGKAYYGYTF.

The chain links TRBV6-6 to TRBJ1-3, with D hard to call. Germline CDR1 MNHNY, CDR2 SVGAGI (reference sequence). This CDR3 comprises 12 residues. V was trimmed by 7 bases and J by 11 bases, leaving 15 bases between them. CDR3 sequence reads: CASTSGSPAIYF. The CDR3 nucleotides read TGTGCCAGCACCTCGGGGAGCCCGGCCATATATTTT.

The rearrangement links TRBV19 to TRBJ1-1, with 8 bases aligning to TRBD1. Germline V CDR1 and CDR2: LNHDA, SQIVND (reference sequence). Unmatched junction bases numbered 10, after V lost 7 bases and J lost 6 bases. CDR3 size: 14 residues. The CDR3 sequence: CASTITGGLSEAFF. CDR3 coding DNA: TGTGCCAGTACCATTACAGGGGGACTTTCTGAAGCTTTCTTT.

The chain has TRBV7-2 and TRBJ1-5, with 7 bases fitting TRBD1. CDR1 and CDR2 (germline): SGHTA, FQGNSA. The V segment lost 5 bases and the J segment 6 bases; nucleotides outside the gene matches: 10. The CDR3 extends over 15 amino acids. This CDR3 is CASSGQAPGGQPQHF. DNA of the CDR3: TGTGCCAGCAGCGGACAGGCCCCTGGAGGTCAGCCCCAGCATTTT.

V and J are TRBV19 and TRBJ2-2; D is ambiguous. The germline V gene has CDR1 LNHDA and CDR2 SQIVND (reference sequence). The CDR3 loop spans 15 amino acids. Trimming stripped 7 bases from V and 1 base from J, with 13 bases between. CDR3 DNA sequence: TGTGCCAGTACCCACGTGGCGGAGAACACCGGGGAGCTGTTTTTT. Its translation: CASTHVAENTGELFF.

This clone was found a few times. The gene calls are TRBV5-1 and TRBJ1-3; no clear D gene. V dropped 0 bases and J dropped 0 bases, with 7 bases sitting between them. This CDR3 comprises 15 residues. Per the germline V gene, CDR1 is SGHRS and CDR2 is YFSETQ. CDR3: CASSLAGDSGNTIYF. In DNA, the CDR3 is TGCGCCAGCAGCTTGGCCGGGGACTCTGGAAACACCATATATTTT.

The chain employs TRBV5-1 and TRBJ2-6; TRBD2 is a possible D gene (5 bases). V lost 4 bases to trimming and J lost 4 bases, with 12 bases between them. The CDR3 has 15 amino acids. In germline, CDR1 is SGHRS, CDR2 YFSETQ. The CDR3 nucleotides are TGCGCCAGCAGCAGAGAGGGAGCCGGGGCCAACGTCCTGACTTTC. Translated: CASSREGAGANVLTF.

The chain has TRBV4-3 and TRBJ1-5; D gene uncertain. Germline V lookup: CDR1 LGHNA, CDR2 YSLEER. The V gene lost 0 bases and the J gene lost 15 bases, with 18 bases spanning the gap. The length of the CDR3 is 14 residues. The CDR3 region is CASSQDLRVEWRHF. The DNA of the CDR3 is TGCGCCAGCAGCCAAGATTTGAGAGTGGAGTGGAGGCATTTT.

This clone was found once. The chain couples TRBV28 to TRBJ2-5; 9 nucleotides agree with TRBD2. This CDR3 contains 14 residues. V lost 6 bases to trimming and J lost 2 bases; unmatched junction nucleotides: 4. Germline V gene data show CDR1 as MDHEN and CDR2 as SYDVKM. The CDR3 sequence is CASRISGGQETQYF. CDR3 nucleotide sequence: TGTGCCAGCAGGATTAGCGGGGGACAAGAGACCCAGTACTTC.

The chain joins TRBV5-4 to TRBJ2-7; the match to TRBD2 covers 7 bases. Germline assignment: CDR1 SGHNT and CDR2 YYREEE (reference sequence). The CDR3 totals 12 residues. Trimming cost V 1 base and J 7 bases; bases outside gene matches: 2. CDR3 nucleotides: TGTGCCAGCAGCTTGCTGGGGGGGGAGCAGTACTTC. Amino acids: CASSLLGGEQYF.

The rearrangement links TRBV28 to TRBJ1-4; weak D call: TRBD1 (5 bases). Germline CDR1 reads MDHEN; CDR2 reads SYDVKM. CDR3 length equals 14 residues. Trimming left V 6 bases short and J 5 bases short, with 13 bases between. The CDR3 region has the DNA TGTGCCAGCAGGGCGGACACCTTCAATGAAAAACTGTTTTTT. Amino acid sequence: CASRADTFNEKLFF.

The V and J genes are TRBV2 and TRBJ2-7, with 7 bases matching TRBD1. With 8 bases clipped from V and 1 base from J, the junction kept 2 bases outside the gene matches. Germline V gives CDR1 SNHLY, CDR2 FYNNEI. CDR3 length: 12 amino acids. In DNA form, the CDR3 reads TGTGCCAGCGGGGACAGTTCCTACGAGCAGTACTTC. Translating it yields CASGDSSYEQYF.

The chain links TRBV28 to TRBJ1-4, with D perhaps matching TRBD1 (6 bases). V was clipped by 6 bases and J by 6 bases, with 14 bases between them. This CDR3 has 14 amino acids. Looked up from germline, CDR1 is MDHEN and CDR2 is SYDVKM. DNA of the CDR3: TGTGCCAGCAGAGAACAGGGACGAGATGAAAAACTGTTTTTT. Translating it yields CASREQGRDEKLFF.

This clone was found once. CDR3 amino acids: CAWSVGTGVGVGAFF. The DNA of the CDR3 is TGTGCCTGGAGTGTAGGGACAGGGGTGGGCGTCGGGGCTTTCTTT. The chain is built from TRBV30 and TRBJ1-1; 10 positions match TRBD1. Unmatched junction bases numbered 12, after V lost 0 bases and J lost 11 bases. Germline V lookup: CDR1 GTSNPN, CDR2 SVGIG (reference sequence). The CDR3 sequence is 15 residues long.

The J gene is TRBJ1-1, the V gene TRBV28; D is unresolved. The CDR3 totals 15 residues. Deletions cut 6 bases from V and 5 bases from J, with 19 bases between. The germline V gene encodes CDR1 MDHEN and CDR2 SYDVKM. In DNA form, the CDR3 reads TGTGCCAGCAGGGGTAGTCGCGGGCTTTATACTGAAGCTTTCTTT. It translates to CASRGSRGLYTEAFF.

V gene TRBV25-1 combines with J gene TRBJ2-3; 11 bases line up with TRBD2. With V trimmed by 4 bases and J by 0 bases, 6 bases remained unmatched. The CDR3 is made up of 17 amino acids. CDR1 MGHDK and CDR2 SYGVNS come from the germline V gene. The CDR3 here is CASSVPGLAESTDTQYF. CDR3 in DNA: TGTGCCAGCAGTGTTCCGGGACTAGCGGAAAGCACAGATACGCAGTATTTT.